This T cell receptor beta chain was recorded in a study of blood T cell repertoires in COVID-19 (dated by TCRdb to 2018 to 2020). Regarding the research as a whole: Collaborator samples came from the United States, Italy and Spain and covered acute and convalescent phases of COVID-19. Samples were obtained from the ongoing ImmuneRACE study (first 160 participants) and from over 1,000 subjects provided by 6 global collaborators. Subjects who had been exposed to COVID-19, were actively infected with it, or had recovered from it provided the deeply sampled blood TCRbeta repertoires that made up the dataset. A de-identified subject ID, COVID-19 status, age in years and sex were almost always included in the sample metadata. HLA class I and class II types, where available, came from metadata supplied by the sample provider rather than from assay-based typing. The repertoires were released in a freely available public database meant as a resource for research on the immune response to SARS-CoV-2. The prospective study material was composed of cDNA or gDNA derived from T cells, B-cell-depleted T cells, or PBMCs. Points the paper makes about the study in general: Clinical and demographic metadata were provided uncurated, with the amount varying by source and participant.

TCRbeta CDR3 regions were amplified from genomic DNA using the immunoSEQ Assay, a bias-controlled multiplex PCR. Processing in the source paper ran as follows. Nucleated cell counts per sample were estimated from amplification of reference gene primers within the assay. To quantify the absolute abundance of each unique TCRbeta CDR3 rearrangement, sequence reads were collapsed and filtered. For each sample, productive Simpson clonality was calculated as the square root of Simpson's diversity index over productive rearrangements. This immuneACCESS table, as held by TCRdb, lists in-frame sequences with V and J called but not all clones. Of the missing ones, under half trace to an unresolved V gene in checked studies; the others have no known cause. That table furnishes V, J and clone size, whereas the DNA furnished D and trimming. The sample table contains about 230,000 clones; only one count was recorded for 80% to 90% of them. About 9.9% of the sample is taken by the ten largest.

One collaborating source in Seattle enrolled patients while the patients were actively infected and followed the patients over time throughout the course of disease. Collaborating institutions collected whole blood in K2EDTA tubes following their own protocols. Collaborator samples were shipped for TCRbeta analysis as frozen whole blood, isolated PBMCs, or DNA extracted from either sample type. Reading from cysteine to phenylalanine, the CDR3 counts 15 amino acids. Of all the DNA, just the CDR3 is kept, 45 bases in frame from base 1. The V end gives up 2 bases and the J end 2 bases, leaving 6 bases in the junction not matched to a gene. CDR1 and CDR2 were assigned from the germline V gene as SGHRS and YFSETQ. For this clone: The clone's antigen remains unknown. Nothing much larger sits one base from this clone, and base qualities are not available.

This TCR came from a man aged 45 to 65 with COVID-19, enrolled during active disease. The specimen sequenced was peripheral blood. Rearrangement joined TRBV5-1 to TRBJ2-5, and TRBD1 matches 7 of the central bases. The CDR3 sequence is CASSLRQGIQETQYF. The DNA is as follows: TGCGCCAGCAGCTTAAGACAGGGCATACAAGAGACCCAGTACTTC.